The 15 T cell receptor beta chains given below trace back to one sample, sequenced in a study of human T cells and chemical hapten exposure. TCRdb passed the RACE reads through MiXCR, listing each CDR3 protein once. The table lists 110,000 to 150,000 distinct CDR3 sequences, about 11% of them singletons. The time point denotes: patch test 2, 6 weeks after DPC sensitization. The treatment: therapeutic diphenylcyclopropenone sensitization with weekly scalp DPC. The sequencing used whole blood, collected in connection with sensitization to the hapten diphenylcyclopropenone (DPC). All receptors derive from a woman aged 50 to 65 with alopecia areata. Some clones in this sample may be carry-over from other donors' samples.

This clonotype was seen ten or more times. The chain is built from TRBV7-3 and TRBJ2-5; maybe TRBD2 (5 bases). V was shortened by 5 bases and J by 7 bases, with 11 bases between the two germline ends. CDR3 length equals 12 residues. Germline loops: CDR1 SGHTA, CDR2 FQGTGA. CDR3 sequence reads: CASSPPGGTQYF. CDR3 bases: TGTGCCAGCAGCCCACCTGGAGGGACCCAGTACTTC.

This clonotype has only a few counts. The CDR3 sequence is CASSYASGSSLKAFF. The CDR3 DNA is TGTGCCAGCAGTTACGCGAGTGGCTCGAGCTTGAAAGCTTTCTTT. The chain joins TRBV6-6 to TRBJ1-1, with D unresolved. The V end lost 2 bases, the J end lost 9 bases, and 19 bases lay between the germline ends. Germline CDR1 MNHNY, CDR2 SVGAGI (reference sequence). The CDR3 length is 15 residues.

This clonotype came up a few times. This rearrangement joins TRBV2 to TRBJ1-1; tentative D call: TRBD1 (6 bases). V was pared by 0 bases and J by 10 bases, with 15 bases between. This CDR3 spans 14 amino acids. CDR1 is SNHLY, CDR2 FYNNEI, per germline. In DNA form, the CDR3 reads TGTGCCAGCAGTGAAGCGCTTAGGTGGGGGCGAGCTTTCTTT. Protein product: CASSEALRWGRAFF.

The V call is TRBV29-1, the J call TRBJ2-7; 12 bases are a match to TRBD2. CDR1 SQVTM and CDR2 ANQGSEA come from the germline V gene. V shed 2 bases, J shed 4 bases, and the junction held 9 bases outside the gene matches. The CDR3 sequence is 16 residues long. The CDR3 is CSVEIGLAGYGYEQYF. The CDR3 DNA reads as TGCAGCGTTGAAATCGGACTAGCGGGATATGGTTACGAGCAGTACTTC.

At least ten counts were recorded for this clonotype. This rearrangement joins TRBV6-6 to TRBJ2-7, with a weak D call TRBD1 (6 bases). The germline CDR1 and CDR2 sequences are MNHNY and SVGAGI (reference sequence). The CDR3 is 15 amino acids. Trimming removed 6 bases at V and 2 bases at J, with 17 bases between. CDR3 nucleotide sequence: TGTGCCAGCAGCACTGGACCACAGGGCACCTACGAGCAGTACTTC. It yields the protein CASSTGPQGTYEQYF.

The table lists this clonotype with many counts. This chain uses TRBV12-5 with TRBJ2-3, with 9 bases aligning to TRBD2. The germline V gene has CDR1 LGHNT and CDR2 FRNRAP. CDR3 length: 18 amino acids. With V trimmed by 5 bases and J by 1 base, 13 bases remained unmatched. For the CDR3, the DNA is TGTGCTAGTGGTCCAACCCCCGGGACTAGCCCCGGCACAGATACGCAGTATTTT. Its protein product is CASGPTPGTSPGTDTQYF.

The sample holds a few counts of this clonotype. The rearrangement links TRBV29-1 to TRBJ1-2; D remains ambiguous. V was cut by 0 bases and J by 6 bases, with 8 bases left in between. In germline, CDR1 is SQVTM, CDR2 ANQGSEA. The CDR3 totals 12 residues. The CDR3 nucleotides are TGCAGCGTTGAAGATGGGGAAGATGGCTACACCTTC. Protein product: CSVEDGEDGYTF.

There are many counts of this clonotype. V usage is TRBV29-1 and J usage is TRBJ1-2; TRBD1 might be the D (5 bases). The CDR3 has 14 residues. Germline values: CDR1 SQVTM, CDR2 ANQGSEA. The V end lost 3 bases, the J end lost 7 bases, and 18 bases lay between the germline ends. DNA for the CDR3: TGCAGCGTTGATGGGGCATCTACCGGGGGTGGCTACACCTTC. Protein: CSVDGASTGGGYTF.

In its sample, this clonotype was seen many times. The V and J genes are TRBV6-5 and TRBJ1-5; D perhaps matches TRBD1 (6 bases). This CDR3 has 13 amino acids. Germline CDR1 and CDR2: MNHEY and SVGAGI. Trimming left V 6 bases short and J 2 bases short, with 8 bases between. DNA for the CDR3: TGTGCCAGCAGGGACAGCCGCAATCAGCCCCAGCATTTT. Residues: CASRDSRNQPQHF.

This clonotype appeared a few times. The chain is built from TRBV3-1 and TRBJ2-1; D may be TRBD2 (5 bases). The V end was cut by 5 bases, the J end by 8 bases, with 16 bases between. CDR1 is LGHDT and CDR2 is YNNKEL in the germline V gene (reference sequence). The CDR3 contains 14 residues. CDR3 region: CASSSRTGRDEQFF. The CDR3 nucleotides are TGTGCCAGCAGCTCCCGGACTGGAAGGGATGAGCAGTTCTTC.

In its sample, this clonotype was seen many times. The gene calls are TRBV5-4 and TRBJ2-7; possibly TRBD2 for D (5 bases). Germline CDR1 is SGHNT and CDR2 is YYREEE (reference sequence). This CDR3 is 14 amino acids long. V lost 0 bases and J lost 4, with 11 bases in between. The CDR3 nucleotides read TGTGCCAGCAGCTTGGTCCCAGGAGGATACGAGCAGTACTTC. Its protein is CASSLVPGGYEQYF.

This clonotype was seen at least ten times. The chain has TRBV6-2 or TRBV6-3 and TRBJ1-1, with D maybe TRBD1 (5 bases). Germline V gene data show CDR1 as MNHEY and CDR2 as SVGEGT. The CDR3 runs 13 residues. Trimming removed 0 bases from V and 10 bases from J, with 12 bases in between. The CDR3, as DNA: TGTGCCAGCAGTTACTCGACCGGGGCCGCAGCTTTCTTT. Its translation is CASSYSTGAAAFF.

The chain joins TRBV5-1 to TRBJ2-3, with D possibly matching TRBD1 (6 bases). Germline V gene lookup returns CDR1 SGHRS and CDR2 YFSETQ. V lost 2 bases and J 4 bases, leaving 11 bases between the germline ends. The CDR3 totals 14 residues. The CDR3 here is CASSLTGSADTQYF. As DNA, the CDR3 is TGCGCCAGCAGCTTAACAGGGAGCGCAGATACGCAGTATTTT.

The DNA for the CDR3 is TGTGCCAGCAGCCAAGAAGGCAGGGGTTCACCCCTCCACTTT. This translates into CASSQEGRGSPLHF. The J gene is TRBJ1-6, the V gene TRBV14, with TRBD1 as a possible D gene (6 bases). With 0 bases removed from V and 9 bases from J, the gap between germline ends came to 9 bases. CDR1 and CDR2 from the germline V gene are SGHDN and FVKESK. The length of the CDR3 is 14 residues.

The table lists this clonotype with many counts. This CDR3 reads CASSQVAGLGELFF. CDR3 in DNA: TGCGCCAGCAGCCAAGTCGCAGGGCTCGGGGAGCTGTTTTTT. The chain joins TRBV4-3 to TRBJ2-2, with D possibly TRBD1 on 5 matching bases. This CDR3 region has 14 residues. Germline V CDR1 and CDR2: LGHNA, YSLEER. Trimming took 1 base from V and 7 from J, leaving 10 bases between them.